This paragraph covers one TCR beta chain sequence. This CDR3 comprises 15 residues. Looked up from germline, CDR1 is SGHRS and CDR2 is YFSETQ. V shed 3 bases and J 2 bases; nucleotides not matched to a gene: 4. This sample is part of a study of cytomegalovirus exposure and HLA in healthy donors. This PCR relied on a set of 60 Vbeta primers and 13 Jbeta primers. Only in-frame clones appear in the TCRdb table, and some are missing; sequencing was by immunoSEQ multiplex PCR. The sample's table shows about 130,000 clones. The sequence came from a woman in her sixties in good health and CMV-seronegative. Sequencing used PBMCs. V and J are TRBV5-1 and TRBJ2-3; TRBD2 agrees at 9 bases. CDR3 residues: CASSSSGVPTDTQYF. CDR3 in DNA: TGCGCCAGCAGCTCTAGCGGGGTGCCCACAGATACGCAGTATTTT.